This passage covers 8 T cell receptor beta chains from one sample sequenced in a study of blood T cell repertoires in COVID-19. TCRdb's table, derived via immunoSEQ multiplex PCR, lists solely in-frame clones and lacks some. The data hold 120,000 or so clones, with about 74% observed a single time. The specimen sequenced was peripheral blood. Receptor source: a human donor in a cohort sampled during active COVID-19.

The chain carries TRBV19 and TRBJ1-1; 11 bases agree with TRBD1. V trimming: 3 bases; J trimming: 6 bases; junction bases outside the gene matches: 15. Germline CDR1 LNHDA, CDR2 SQIVND (reference sequence). This CDR3 is built from 18 residues. The CDR3 loop is CASSIFGTGGLKGAEAFF. The DNA for the CDR3 is TGTGCCAGTAGTATTTTTGGGACAGGGGGTCTTAAGGGGGCTGAAGCTTTCTTT. Together with reference TRBV19 and TRBJ1-1, the CDR3 gives the full variable domain: DGGITQSPKYLFRKEGQNVTLSCEQNLNHDAMYWYRQDPGQGLRLIYYSQIVNDFQKGDIAEGYSVSREKKESFPLTVTSAQKNPTAFYLCASSIFGTGGLKGAEAFFGQGTRLTVV.

This chain links TRBV25-1 with TRBJ2-5; 7 bases line up with TRBD2. With V trimmed by 2 bases and J by 2 bases, 8 bases remained unmatched. The CDR3 is 16 residues long. From germline, CDR1 is MGHDK and CDR2 SYGVNS. The DNA of the CDR3 is TGTGCCAGCAGTGAAACAGCGGGACGACAACAAGAGACCCAGTACTTC. It translates to CASSETAGRQQETQYF.

The chain is built from TRBV5-1 and TRBJ2-7; 7 nucleotides agree with TRBD1. Trimming removed 0 bases from V and 3 bases from J; junction bases left unmatched: 3. Germline V lookup: CDR1 SGHRS, CDR2 YFSETQ. The length of the CDR3 is 14 residues. CDR3 loop: CASSLEGQVYEQYF. The CDR3 region has the DNA TGCGCCAGCAGCTTGGAAGGACAGGTCTACGAGCAGTACTTC.

The chain combines TRBV6-5 with TRBJ1-2; a possible D gene is TRBD1 (5 bases). The CDR3 contains 14 residues. V was shortened by 7 bases and J by 4 bases, with 16 bases between the two germline ends. Germline assignment: CDR1 MNHEY and CDR2 SVGAGI. The CDR3 region is CASTPRGQGYGYTF. CDR3 nucleotides: TGTGCCAGCACTCCTCGCGGTCAGGGCTATGGCTACACCTTC.

V is TRBV5-1 and J is TRBJ2-7; 7 bases line up with TRBD1. Germline CDR1 is SGHRS and CDR2 is YFSETQ. CDR3 length equals 15 residues. V was clipped by 2 bases and J by 1 base; unmatched bases: 6. CDR3 DNA: TGCGCCAGCAGCTTCCAGGGGGAAGAGTCCTACGAGCAGTACTTC. Its translation is CASSFQGEESYEQYF.

This sequence joins TRBV7-6 and TRBJ2-7, with TRBD2 as a possible D gene (6 bases). This CDR3 comprises 12 residues. In germline, CDR1 is SGHVS, CDR2 FNYEAQ. V was shortened by 1 base and J by 6 bases, with 7 bases between the two germline ends. The CDR3: CASSLDGGEQYF. CDR3 bases: TGTGCCAGCAGCTTAGACGGGGGCGAGCAGTACTTC.

This chain connects TRBV4-1 to TRBJ2-6; tentatively, D is TRBD1 (5 bases). This CDR3 is built from 18 residues. Deletions cut 4 bases from V and 0 bases from J, with 16 bases between. In germline, CDR1 is MGHRA, CDR2 YSYEKL. The CDR3 spells CASSLWQGLPSGANVLTF. CDR3 sequence (DNA): TGCGCCAGCAGCCTCTGGCAGGGTTTGCCCTCTGGGGCCAACGTCCTGACTTTC.

The chain has TRBV4-1 and TRBJ1-4, with 7 bases matching TRBD1. J was trimmed by 3 bases and V by 3 bases; bases with no gene match: 7. In germline, CDR1 is MGHRA, CDR2 YSYEKL. The CDR3 has 16 amino acids. In nucleotides, the CDR3 is TGCGCCAGCAGCCAGGTTGGACAGGTGGCTAATGAAAAACTGTTTTTT. This sequence encodes CASSQVGQVANEKLFF.